This T cell receptor beta chain was recovered during a study of OX40 agonist ivuxolimab in advanced cancers. Looking at the study overall: Ivuxolimab, which targeted the costimulatory receptor OX40 (CD134), was an agonistic, fully human IgG2 monoclonal antibody. Prior anti-PD-1, anti-PD-L1 or anti-CTLA-4 therapy was permitted, and checkpoint inhibitors had been received by approximately 39% of dose-escalation patients. Partial responses occurred in three dose-escalation patients: two with cutaneous melanoma and one with hepatocellular carcinoma. Of the 50 or so patients in dose escalation, 19 had hepatocellular carcinoma, about 15 had melanoma, 9 had renal cell carcinoma and 9 had head and neck cancer. Intravenous ivuxolimab was administered to patients every 2 weeks at six dose levels: 0.01, 0.1, 0.3, 1.5, 3 and 10 mg/kg. Peripheral TCRbeta sequencing aimed to test whether ivuxolimab altered TCR sequence diversity and caused clonal T-cell expansion. The paper describes the monotherapy dose-escalation part (N ≈ 49 patients) of the phase I trial of ivuxolimab. The dose-escalation cohort was around 84% male with a mean age of about 58 years, ranging from roughly 23 to 80.

Genomic DNA was isolated from the sorted cells so that the TCRbeta CDR3 region could be sequenced. The immunoSEQ Assay was used for sequencing of TCRbeta CDR3 regions. The source is immuneACCESS, and TCRdb retained only in-frame sequences with V and J called. Part of the clones is not carried over; for the studies checked, unresolved V genes explain less than half of this, and the remainder is unexplained. The sample table holds around 60,000 clones, of which 70% to 85% were seen once. Jointly, the top ten make up almost 1.5% of the sample. Patients with a history of autoimmune disease or receiving systemic immunosuppression were excluded from the trial. Peripheral blood for TCR sequencing was collected from all dose cohorts at baseline, on cycle 4 day 1, and on cycle 7 day 1. Samples came from an open-label, multicenter, first-in-human phase I dose-escalation trial of ivuxolimab. Adults with locally advanced or metastatic melanoma, renal cell carcinoma, hepatocellular carcinoma or head and neck squamous cell carcinoma were enrolled in the trial. Before TCR sequencing, CD4+ T cells and CD8+ T cells from peripheral blood were sorted into separate populations.

The CDR3 numbers 14 residues from cysteine through phenylalanine. The only DNA kept is the CDR3, 42 bases in frame from the first base. Germline trimming: 8 bases from V, 2 bases from J; junction bases outside gene matches: 6. Based on the germline V gene (reference sequence), the CDR1 and CDR2 sequences are LNHDA and SQIVND. Regarding this clone: Its antigen target is currently unknown. Base quality data are lacking; no much larger clone is found one base away.

Results and caveats for the whole study, not just this receptor: In the 0.1-3.0 mg/kg groups, partial responders were among the patients with the lowest normalized peripheral clonal expansion, particularly in CD8+ T cells. Which antigens the clonally expanded peripheral T cells were specific for was not determined. Low levels of normalized T-cell clonal expansion were also seen in some patients who did not respond. On average, CD8+ T cells showed more expanded clones than CD4+ T cells after ivuxolimab. Clonal expansion of both CD4+ and CD8+ blood T cells was observed from baseline to week 6 at doses 0.1 to 3.0 mg/kg.

This receptor was obtained from an adult with an advanced solid tumor such as melanoma, head and neck, liver or kidney cancer. This chain joins TRBV19 to TRBJ1-5; TRBD1 fits 7 bases in the junction. The input for sequencing was CD4+ or CD8+ T cells sorted from blood, taken in a trial of the OX40 agonist ivuxolimab. The nucleotide sequence is given as TGTGCCAGTCAGGGGGTATCGGGCAATCAGCCCCAGCATTTT. This gives the protein CASQGVSGNQPQHF. Beyond the CDR3, the reference TRBV19 and TRBJ1-5 genes provide the residues; the full variable domain reads: DGGITQSPKYLFRKEGQNVTLSCEQNLNHDAMYWYRQDPGQGLRLIYYSQIVNDFQKGDIAEGYSVSREKKESFPLTVTSAQKNPTAFYLCASQGVSGNQPQHFGDGTRLSIL.